The 12 T cell receptor beta chains below come from one sample, sequenced in a study of blood T cell repertoires in COVID-19. Method: immunoSEQ multiplex PCR; TCRdb's copy keeps in-frame clones and lacks some. The repertoire holds roughly 88,000 clones, with about 93% as singletons. Sequenced input: peripheral blood. The receptors stem from a woman between 45 and 65 years old in a cohort sampled during active COVID-19.

The rearrangement links TRBV28 to TRBJ2-1; possibly TRBD2 for D (6 bases). Trimming pared 3 bases from V and 9 bases from J, leaving 18 bases between. This CDR3 spans 15 amino acids. Germline assignment: CDR1 MDHEN and CDR2 SYDVKM. CDR3 sequence: CASSFSGSYLSEQFF. DNA for the CDR3: TGTGCCAGCAGTTTTTCCGGGAGTTATCTAAGTGAGCAGTTCTTC.

The chain links TRBV28 to TRBJ2-7, with 8 bases that match TRBD1. Germline V gene sequence: CDR1 MDHEN, CDR2 SYDVKM. V was pared by 6 bases and J by 3 bases, with 1 base of the junction left unmatched. This CDR3 region has 12 residues. CDR3 bases: TGTGCCAGCAGGACAGGGGTCTACGAGCAGTACTTC. Amino acids: CASRTGVYEQYF.

This chain connects TRBV5-1 to TRBJ2-7, with 14 nucleotides matching TRBD2. The V gene's germline CDR1 is SGHRS and CDR2 YFSETQ. The CDR3 length is 15 residues. V shed 4 bases, J shed 7 bases, and the junction held 7 bases outside the gene matches. The CDR3 here is CASSPTSGRAGEQYF. The CDR3 DNA sequence: TGCGCCAGCAGCCCGACTAGCGGGAGGGCAGGAGAGCAGTACTTC.

The CDR3 spells CASSTDRAESPLHF. CDR3 DNA sequence: TGTGCCAGCAGCACGGACAGGGCGGAATCACCCCTCCACTTT. This chain connects TRBV6-5 to TRBJ1-6, with 8 bases lining up with TRBD1. The V gene's germline CDR1 is MNHEY and CDR2 SVGAGI. V lost 6 bases to trimming and J lost 10 bases; unmatched junction nucleotides: 8. The length of the CDR3 is 14 residues.

The chain links TRBV7-2 to TRBJ1-5, with 7 bases matching TRBD1. J was trimmed by 5 bases and V by 5 bases; bases with no gene match: 6. CDR1 SGHTA and CDR2 FQGNSA come from the germline V gene. The CDR3 consists of 14 residues. The CDR3 nucleotides are TGTGCCAGCAGCAAGGGGACAGCTCATCAGCCCCAGCATTTT. It encodes CASSKGTAHQPQHF.

The chain recombines TRBV19 with TRBJ2-7, with TRBD2 matching over 7 bases. Germline V gene sequence: CDR1 LNHDA, CDR2 SQIVND (reference sequence). This CDR3 region has 13 residues. Trimming removed 5 bases from V and 4 bases from J; junction bases left unmatched: 5. CDR3 coding DNA: TGTGCCAGTAGTCGGGACTATCAGTACGAGCAGTACTTC. Its protein is CASSRDYQYEQYF.

V gene TRBV30 combines with J gene TRBJ1-1; tentatively, D is TRBD1 (6 bases). Germline V gives CDR1 GTSNPN, CDR2 SVGIG (reference sequence). The CDR3 has 13 residues. With 5 bases removed from V and 3 bases from J, the gap between germline ends came to 13 bases. The CDR3, as DNA: TGTGCCTGGCAACAGGGCAGGGACACTGAAGCTTTCTTT. Its protein product is CAWQQGRDTEAFF.

The chain combines TRBV6-5 with TRBJ1-5, with a possible D match to TRBD1 (5 bases). Trimming cost V 6 bases and J 2 bases, with 14 bases left between them. Germline CDR1 and CDR2: MNHEY and SVGAGI. This CDR3 contains 15 residues. CDR3 coding DNA: TGTGCCAGCAGCCGGGCACCGGGGGGCAATCAGCCCCAGCATTTT. Its protein product is CASSRAPGGNQPQHF.

This chain links TRBV25-1 with TRBJ2-7; D perhaps matches TRBD1 (5 bases). V lost 4 bases and J 3 bases, leaving 13 bases between the germline ends. The V gene's germline CDR1 is MGHDK and CDR2 SYGVNS. CDR3 length equals 14 residues. CDR3 nucleotides: TGTGCCAGCAGTGGAGACCAAGGGGACTACGAGCAGTACTTC. It specifies CASSGDQGDYEQYF.

The rearrangement links TRBV5-1 to TRBJ2-1, with D possibly being TRBD2 (5 bases). The CDR3 totals 15 residues. Germline assignment: CDR1 SGHRS and CDR2 YFSETQ. V gave up 2 bases and J gave up 1 base, with 10 bases separating them. This chain's CDR3 is CASSLEGTSYNEQFF. CDR3 DNA sequence: TGCGCCAGCAGCTTAGAGGGTACGTCCTACAATGAGCAGTTCTTC.

CDR3 in DNA: TGTGCCAGCAGCTTGGAGAGTGGAAAACTGTTTTTT. Encoded protein: CASSLESGKLFF. The chain joins TRBV7-9 to TRBJ1-4, with D hard to call. Germline V gene lookup returns CDR1 SEHNR and CDR2 FQNEAQ (reference sequence). V shed 3 bases and J shed 10 bases, with 9 bases lying between them. The CDR3 sequence is 12 residues long.

The chain's CDR3 is CASTLGSGRYSNQPQHF. CDR3 in DNA: TGTGCCAGCACCCTGGGATCAGGGCGTTATAGCAATCAGCCCCAGCATTTT. V usage is TRBV28 and J usage is TRBJ1-5; D may be TRBD1 (5 bases). The CDR3 covers 17 residues. The germline V gene encodes CDR1 MDHEN and CDR2 SYDVKM. Trimming removed 7 bases at V and 0 bases at J, with 19 bases between.